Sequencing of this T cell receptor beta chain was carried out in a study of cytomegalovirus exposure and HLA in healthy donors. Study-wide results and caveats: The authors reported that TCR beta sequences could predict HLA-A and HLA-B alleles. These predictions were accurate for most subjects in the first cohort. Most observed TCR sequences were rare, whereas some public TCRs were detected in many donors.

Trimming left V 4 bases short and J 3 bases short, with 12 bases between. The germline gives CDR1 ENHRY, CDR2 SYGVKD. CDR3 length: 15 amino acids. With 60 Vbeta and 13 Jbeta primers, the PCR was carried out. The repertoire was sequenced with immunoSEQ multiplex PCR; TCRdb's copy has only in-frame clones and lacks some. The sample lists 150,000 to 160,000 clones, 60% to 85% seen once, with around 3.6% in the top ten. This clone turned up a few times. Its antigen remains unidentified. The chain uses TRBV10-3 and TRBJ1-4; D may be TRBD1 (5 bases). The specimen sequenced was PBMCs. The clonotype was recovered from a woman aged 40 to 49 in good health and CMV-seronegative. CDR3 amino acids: CAISVSGGSNEKLFF. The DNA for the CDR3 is TGTGCCATCAGTGTTTCGGGGGGGTCTAATGAAAAACTGTTTTTT.